A selection of T cell receptor beta chains follows, all from one sample in a study of blood T cell repertoires in COVID-19. Clones were read by immunoSEQ multiplex PCR, and TCRdb kept only the in-frame ones, dropping some. The sample has 75,000 to 100,000 clones; 70% to 90% are singletons. Sequencing input: peripheral blood. The receptor set was obtained from a human donor in a cohort sampled during active COVID-19. The CDR3 runs from the conserved cysteine through the conserved F or W. A clone size is listed for some rows: how often the clone was seen (once, few, many), or a class if it is expanded.

clone size	J gene	V gene	CDR3 protein
NA	TRBJ1-2	TRBV5-1	CASSLAQANNYGYTF
NA	TRBJ1-3	TRBV7-9	CASSPDRDSGNTIYF
NA	TRBJ1-1	TRBV29-1	CSVSDKVNTEAFF
many	TRBJ2-3	TRBV5-4	CASSLASSGTQYF
NA	TRBJ2-1	TRBV6-5	CASTLAGLGNEQFF
once	TRBJ2-3	TRBV7-2	CASSLAGTSGSTDTQYF
NA	TRBJ2-1	TRBV3-1/TRBV3-2	CASSHRGVDNEQFF
many	TRBJ2-6	TRBV27	CASSLSFTRQGISGANVLTF
NA	TRBJ2-1	TRBV2	CASISGQGADNEQFF
NA	TRBJ2-3	TRBV24-1	CATSDYQGNPTDTQYF
NA	TRBJ1-2	TRBV7-3	CASRREGTALFGEGYTF
NA	TRBJ2-5	TRBV3-1/TRBV3-2	CASSQARGYPQETQYF
NA	TRBJ2-7	TRBV6-5	CASTSRTALGEQYF
NA	TRBJ1-1	TRBV6-6	CASSRGMNTEAFF
NA	TRBJ2-3	TRBV11-2	CASSFRNRGDTDTQYF
NA	TRBJ2-5	TRBV28	CASSLFGDQETQYF
NA	TRBJ1-5	TRBV30	CAWSRTNSNQPQHF
NA	TRBJ2-5	TRBV5-1	CASAGRSDQETQYF
NA	TRBJ2-7	TRBV28	CASSLFSPGNSYEQYF
NA	TRBJ1-2	TRBV29-1	CSVDRQDYGYTF
NA	TRBJ1-1	TRBV19	CASSTQGKTEAFF
NA	TRBJ2-7	TRBV2	CASSEMGGPSF
NA	TRBJ1-4	TRBV30	CAWSALTGSGTNEKLFF
NA	TRBJ1-1	TRBV10-2	CASSESRANTEAFF
NA	TRBJ2-5	TRBV28	CASSGGTGYNQETQYF